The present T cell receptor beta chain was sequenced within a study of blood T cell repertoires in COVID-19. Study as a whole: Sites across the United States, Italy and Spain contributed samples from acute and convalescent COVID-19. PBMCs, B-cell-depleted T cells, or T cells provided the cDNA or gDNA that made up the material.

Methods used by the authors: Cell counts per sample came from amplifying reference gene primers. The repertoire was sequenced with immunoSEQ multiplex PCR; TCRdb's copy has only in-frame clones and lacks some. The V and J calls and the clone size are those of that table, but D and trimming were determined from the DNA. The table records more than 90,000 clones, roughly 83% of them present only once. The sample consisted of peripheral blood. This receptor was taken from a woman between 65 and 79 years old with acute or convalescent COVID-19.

CDR3 coding DNA: TGTGCCAGCAGCTTAAGCCACGGTACCCACGAGCAGTACTTC. As protein: CASSLSHGTHEQYF. The chain couples TRBV11-3 to TRBJ2-7, with D uncertain. V was clipped by 2 bases and J by 5 bases, with 13 bases between them. Germline V gene data show CDR1 as SGHNT and CDR2 as YENEEA. This CDR3 contains 14 residues.